The following is a T cell receptor beta chain sequence with its context. The method was immunoSEQ multiplex PCR; TCRdb's version includes in-frame clones alone and lacks a portion of them. The sample shows some 650,000 clones, less than 98% of them seen only once. V dropped 0 bases and J dropped 8 bases, with 9 bases sitting between them. Germline-derived CDR1 and CDR2 are SGHRS and YFSETQ. The CDR3 length is 13 residues. This entry belongs to a study of shared clonotypes between healthy human individuals. The clonotype was recovered from a woman aged 25 to 39 in good health. The sample comprised naive CD4+ T cells sorted from blood. The sample's subset: CD45RA+ positively selected. The rearrangement links TRBV5-1 to TRBJ2-1, with D possibly called TRBD1 or TRBD2 (5 bases each). In DNA, the CDR3 is TGCGCCAGCAGCTTGGTCGGGACCTATGAGCAGTTCTTC. Encoded protein: CASSLVGTYEQFF.